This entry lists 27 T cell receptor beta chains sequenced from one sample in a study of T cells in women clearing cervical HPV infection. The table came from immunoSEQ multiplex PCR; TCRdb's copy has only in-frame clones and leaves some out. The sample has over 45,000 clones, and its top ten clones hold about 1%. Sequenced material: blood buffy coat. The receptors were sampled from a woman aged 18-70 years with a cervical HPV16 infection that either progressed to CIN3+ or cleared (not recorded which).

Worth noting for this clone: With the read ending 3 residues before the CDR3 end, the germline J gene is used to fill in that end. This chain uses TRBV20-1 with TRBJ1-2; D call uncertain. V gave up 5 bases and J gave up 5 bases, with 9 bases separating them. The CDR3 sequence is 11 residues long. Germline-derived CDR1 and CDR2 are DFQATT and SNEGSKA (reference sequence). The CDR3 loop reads CSAYGDYGYTF. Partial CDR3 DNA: TGCAGTGCTTACGGGGATTATGGC.

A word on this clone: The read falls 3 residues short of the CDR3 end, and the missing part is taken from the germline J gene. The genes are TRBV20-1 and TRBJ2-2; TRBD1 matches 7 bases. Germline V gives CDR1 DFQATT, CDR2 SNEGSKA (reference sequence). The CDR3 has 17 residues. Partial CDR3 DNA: TGCAGTGCTAGAGATCCCATAGACAGGGCTGGGGCCAACGTG. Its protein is CSARDPIDRAGANV. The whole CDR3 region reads CSARDPIDRAGANVLFF.

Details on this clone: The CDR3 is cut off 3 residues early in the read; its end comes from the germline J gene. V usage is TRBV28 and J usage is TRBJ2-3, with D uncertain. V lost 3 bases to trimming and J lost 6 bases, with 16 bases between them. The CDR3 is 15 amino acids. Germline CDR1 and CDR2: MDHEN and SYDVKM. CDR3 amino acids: CASSFNLMRRDTQYF. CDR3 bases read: TGTGCCAGCAGTTTCAATTTAATGAGGCGGGATACG.

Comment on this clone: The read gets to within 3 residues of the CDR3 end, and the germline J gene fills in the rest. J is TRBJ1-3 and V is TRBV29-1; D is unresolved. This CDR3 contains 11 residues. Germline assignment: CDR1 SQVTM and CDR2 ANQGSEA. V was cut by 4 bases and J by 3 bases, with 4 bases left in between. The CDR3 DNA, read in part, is TGCAGCGTTGTCCGTGGAAACACC. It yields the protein CSVVRGNT. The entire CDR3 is CSVVRGNTIYF.

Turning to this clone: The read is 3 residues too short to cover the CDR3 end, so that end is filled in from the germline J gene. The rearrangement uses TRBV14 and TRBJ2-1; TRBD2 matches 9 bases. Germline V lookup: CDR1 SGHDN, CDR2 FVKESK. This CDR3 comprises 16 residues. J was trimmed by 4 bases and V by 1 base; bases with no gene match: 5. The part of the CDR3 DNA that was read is TGTGCCAGCAGCCAAGGGGTAGCGGGGGCATACAATGAG. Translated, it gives CASSQGVAGAYNE. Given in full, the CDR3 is CASSQGVAGAYNEQFF. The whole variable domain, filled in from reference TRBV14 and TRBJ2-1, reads EAGVTQFPSHSVIEKGQTVTLRCDPISGHDNLYWYRRVMGKEIKFLLHFVKESKQDESGMPNNRFLAERTGGTYSTLKVQPAELEDSGVYFCASSQGVAGAYNEQFFGPGTRLTVL.

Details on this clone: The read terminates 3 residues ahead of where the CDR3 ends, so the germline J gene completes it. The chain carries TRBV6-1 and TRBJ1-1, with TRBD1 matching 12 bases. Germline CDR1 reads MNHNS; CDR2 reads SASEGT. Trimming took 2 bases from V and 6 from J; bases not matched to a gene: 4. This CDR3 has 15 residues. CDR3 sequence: CASSERDRGLAEAFF. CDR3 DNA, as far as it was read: TGTGCCAGCAGTGAAAGGGACAGGGGGCTCGCTGAA.

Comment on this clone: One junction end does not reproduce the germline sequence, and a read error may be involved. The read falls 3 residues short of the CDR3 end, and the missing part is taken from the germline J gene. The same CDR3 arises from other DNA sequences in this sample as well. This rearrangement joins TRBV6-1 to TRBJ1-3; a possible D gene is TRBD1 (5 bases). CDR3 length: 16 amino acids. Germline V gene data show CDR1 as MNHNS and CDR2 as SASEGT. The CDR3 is CASSELVRGAGNTIYF. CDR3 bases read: TGTGCCAGCAGTGAACTAGTCCGCGGGGCTGGAAACACT.

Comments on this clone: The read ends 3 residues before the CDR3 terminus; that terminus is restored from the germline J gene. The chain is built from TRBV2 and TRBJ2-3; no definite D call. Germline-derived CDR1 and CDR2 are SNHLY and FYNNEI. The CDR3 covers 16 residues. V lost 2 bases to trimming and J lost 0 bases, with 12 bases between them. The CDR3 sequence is CASSERSPGSTDTQYF. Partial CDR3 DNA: TGTGCCAGCAGTGAAAGATCCCCGGGTAGCACAGATACG.

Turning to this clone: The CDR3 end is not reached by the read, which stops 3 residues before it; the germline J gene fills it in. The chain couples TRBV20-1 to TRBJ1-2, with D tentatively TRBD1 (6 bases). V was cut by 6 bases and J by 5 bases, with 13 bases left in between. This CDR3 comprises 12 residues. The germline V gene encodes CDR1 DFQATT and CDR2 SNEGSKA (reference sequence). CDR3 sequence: CSAPETGYGYTF. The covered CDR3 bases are TGCAGTGCACCTGAGACAGGATATGGC.

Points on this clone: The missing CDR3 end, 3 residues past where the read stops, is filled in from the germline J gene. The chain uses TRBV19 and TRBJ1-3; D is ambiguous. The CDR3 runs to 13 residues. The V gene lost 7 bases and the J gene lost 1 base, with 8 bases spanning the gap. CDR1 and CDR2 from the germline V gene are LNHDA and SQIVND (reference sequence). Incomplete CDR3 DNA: TGTGCCAGTAAAGCTTTGTCTGGAAACACC. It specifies CASKALSGNT. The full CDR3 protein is CASKALSGNTIYF.

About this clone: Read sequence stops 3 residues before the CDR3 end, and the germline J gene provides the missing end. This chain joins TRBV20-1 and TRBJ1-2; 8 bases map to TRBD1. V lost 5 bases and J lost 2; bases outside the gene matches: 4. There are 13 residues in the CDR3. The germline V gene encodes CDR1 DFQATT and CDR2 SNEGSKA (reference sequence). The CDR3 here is CSAGGQENYGYTF. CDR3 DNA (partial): TGCAGTGCTGGGGGACAGGAAAACTATGGC.

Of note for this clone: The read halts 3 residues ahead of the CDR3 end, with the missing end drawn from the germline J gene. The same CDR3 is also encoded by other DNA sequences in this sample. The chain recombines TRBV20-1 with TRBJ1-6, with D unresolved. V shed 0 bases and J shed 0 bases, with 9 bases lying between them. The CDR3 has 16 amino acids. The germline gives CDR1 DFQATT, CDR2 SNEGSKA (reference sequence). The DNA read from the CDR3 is TGCAGTGCTAGAGATATGGCTTTCTCCTATAATTCACCC. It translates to CSARDMAFSYNSP. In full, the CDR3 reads CSARDMAFSYNSPLHF.

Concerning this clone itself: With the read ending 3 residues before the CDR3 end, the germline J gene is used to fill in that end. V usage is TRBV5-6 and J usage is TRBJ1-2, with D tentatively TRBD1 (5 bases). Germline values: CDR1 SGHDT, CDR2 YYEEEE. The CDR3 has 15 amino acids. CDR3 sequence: CASSFTSTRARGYTF. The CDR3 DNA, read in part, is TGTGCCAGCAGCTTTACGAGCACCAGGGCTAGGGGC. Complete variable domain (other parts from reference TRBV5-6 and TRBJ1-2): DAGVTQSPTHLIKTRGQQVTLRCSPKSGHDTVSWYQQALGQGPQFIFQYYEEEERQRGNFPDRFSGHQFPNYSSELNVNALLLGDSALYLCASSFTSTRARGYTFGSGTRLTVV.

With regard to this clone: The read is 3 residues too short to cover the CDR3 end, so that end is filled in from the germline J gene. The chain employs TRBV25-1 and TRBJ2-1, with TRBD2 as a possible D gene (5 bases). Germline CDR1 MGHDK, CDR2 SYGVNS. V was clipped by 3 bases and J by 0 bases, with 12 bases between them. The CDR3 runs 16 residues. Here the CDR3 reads CASSDTLTSSYNEQFF. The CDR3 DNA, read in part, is TGTGCCAGCAGTGATACCCTCACTAGCTCCTACAATGAG.

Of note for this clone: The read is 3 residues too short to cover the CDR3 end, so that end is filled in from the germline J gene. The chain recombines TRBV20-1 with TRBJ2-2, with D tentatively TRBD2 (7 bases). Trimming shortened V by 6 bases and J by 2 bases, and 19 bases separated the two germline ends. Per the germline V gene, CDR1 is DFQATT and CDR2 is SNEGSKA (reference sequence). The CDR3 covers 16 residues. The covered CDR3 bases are TGCAGTGCCCCACGGGGCGGGGGCCCTAACACCGGGGAG. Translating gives CSAPRGGGPNTGE. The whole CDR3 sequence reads CSAPRGGGPNTGELFF.

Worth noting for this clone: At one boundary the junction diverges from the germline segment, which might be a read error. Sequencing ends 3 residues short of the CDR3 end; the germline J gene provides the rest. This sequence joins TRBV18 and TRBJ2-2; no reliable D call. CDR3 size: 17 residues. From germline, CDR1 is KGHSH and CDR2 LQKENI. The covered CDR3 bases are TGTGCCAGCTCATCACCCGTCCCCAGACGCGGCACCGGGGAG. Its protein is CASSSPVPRRGTGE. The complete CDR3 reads CASSSPVPRRGTGELFF.

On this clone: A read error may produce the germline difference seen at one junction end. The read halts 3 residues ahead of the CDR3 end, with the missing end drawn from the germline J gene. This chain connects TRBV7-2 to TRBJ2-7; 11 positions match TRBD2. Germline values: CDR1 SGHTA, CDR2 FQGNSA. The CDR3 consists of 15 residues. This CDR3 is CASSLAGGLSYEQYF. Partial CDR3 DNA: TGTGCCAGCAGCCTAGCGGGGGGATTATCCTACGAG. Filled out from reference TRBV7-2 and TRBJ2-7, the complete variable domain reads GAGVSQSPSNKVTEKGKDVELRCDPISGHTALYWYRQSLGQGLEFLIYFQGNSAPDKSGLPSDRFSAERTGGSVSTLTIQRTQQEDSAVYLCASSLAGGLSYEQYFGPGTRLTVT.

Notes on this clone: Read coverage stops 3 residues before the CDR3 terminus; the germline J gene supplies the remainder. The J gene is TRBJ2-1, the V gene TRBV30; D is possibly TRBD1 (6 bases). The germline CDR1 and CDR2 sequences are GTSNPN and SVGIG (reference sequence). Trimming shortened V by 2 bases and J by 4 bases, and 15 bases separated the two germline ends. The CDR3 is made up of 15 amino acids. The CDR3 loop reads CAWSYTDRNYNEQFF. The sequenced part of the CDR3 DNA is TGTGCCTGGAGTTATACGGACAGAAATTACAATGAG.

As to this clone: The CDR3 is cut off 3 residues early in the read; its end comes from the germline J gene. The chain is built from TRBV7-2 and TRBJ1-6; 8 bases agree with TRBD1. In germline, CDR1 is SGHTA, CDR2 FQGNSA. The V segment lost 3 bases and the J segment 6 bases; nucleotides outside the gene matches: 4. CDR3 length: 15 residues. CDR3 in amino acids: CASSFADRANSPLHF. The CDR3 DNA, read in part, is TGTGCCAGCAGCTTCGCGGACAGGGCTAATTCACCC. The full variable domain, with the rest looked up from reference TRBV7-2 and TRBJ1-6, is GAGVSQSPSNKVTEKGKDVELRCDPISGHTALYWYRQSLGQGLEFLIYFQGNSAPDKSGLPSDRFSAERTGGSVSTLTIQRTQQEDSAVYLCASSFADRANSPLHFGNGTRLTVT.

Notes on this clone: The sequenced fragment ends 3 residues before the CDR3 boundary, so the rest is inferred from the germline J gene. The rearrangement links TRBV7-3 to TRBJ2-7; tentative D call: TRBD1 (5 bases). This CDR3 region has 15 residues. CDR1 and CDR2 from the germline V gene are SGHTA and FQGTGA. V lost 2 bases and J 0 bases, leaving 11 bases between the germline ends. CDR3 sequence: CASSLQGSSSYEQYF. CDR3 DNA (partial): TGTGCCAGCAGCTTACAGGGATCAAGCTCCTACGAG. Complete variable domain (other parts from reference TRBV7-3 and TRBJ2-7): GAGVSQTPSNKVTEKGKYVELRCDPISGHTALYWYRQSLGQGPEFLIYFQGTGAADDSGLPNDRFFAVRPEGSVSTLKIQRTERGDSAVYLCASSLQGSSSYEQYFGPGTRLTVT.

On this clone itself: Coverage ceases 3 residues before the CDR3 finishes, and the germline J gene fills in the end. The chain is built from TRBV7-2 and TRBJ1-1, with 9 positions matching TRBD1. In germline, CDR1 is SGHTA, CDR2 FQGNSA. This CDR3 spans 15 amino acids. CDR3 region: CASSTNRGRVETAFF. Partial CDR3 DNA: TGTGCCAGCAGTACGAACAGGGGGCGCGTGGAGACA.

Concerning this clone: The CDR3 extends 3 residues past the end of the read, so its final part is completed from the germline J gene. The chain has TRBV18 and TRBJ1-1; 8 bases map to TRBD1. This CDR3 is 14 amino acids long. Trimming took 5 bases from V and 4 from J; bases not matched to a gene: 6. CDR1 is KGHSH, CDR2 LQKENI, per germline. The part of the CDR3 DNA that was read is TGTGCCAGCTCAGGACAGGGTTTGGGCACTGAA. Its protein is CASSGQGLGTE. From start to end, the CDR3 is CASSGQGLGTEAFF. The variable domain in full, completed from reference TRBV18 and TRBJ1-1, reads NAGVMQNPRHLVRRRGQEARLRCSPMKGHSHVYWYRQLPEEGLKFMVYLQKENIIDESGMPKERFSAEFPKEGPSILRIQQVVRGDSAAYFCASSGQGLGTEAFFGQGTRLTVV.

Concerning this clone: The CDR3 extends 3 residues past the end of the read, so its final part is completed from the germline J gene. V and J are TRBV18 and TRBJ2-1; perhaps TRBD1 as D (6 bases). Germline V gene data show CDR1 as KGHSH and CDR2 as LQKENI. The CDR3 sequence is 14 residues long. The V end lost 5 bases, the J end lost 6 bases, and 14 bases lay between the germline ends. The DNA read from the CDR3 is TGTGCCAGCTCAACAGGGATTAGGAGCAATGAG. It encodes CASSTGIRSNE. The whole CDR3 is CASSTGIRSNEQFF. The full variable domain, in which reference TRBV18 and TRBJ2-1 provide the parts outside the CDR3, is NAGVMQNPRHLVRRRGQEARLRCSPMKGHSHVYWYRQLPEEGLKFMVYLQKENIIDESGMPKERFSAEFPKEGPSILRIQQVVRGDSAAYFCASSTGIRSNEQFFGPGTRLTVL.

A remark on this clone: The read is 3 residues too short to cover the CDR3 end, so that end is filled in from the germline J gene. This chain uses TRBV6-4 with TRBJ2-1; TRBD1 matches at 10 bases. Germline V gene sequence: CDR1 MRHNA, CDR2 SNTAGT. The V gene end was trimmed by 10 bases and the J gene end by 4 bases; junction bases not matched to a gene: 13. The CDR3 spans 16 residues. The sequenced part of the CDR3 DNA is TGTGCCACCCAGAAATCAGGGACAGGGGATTACAATGAG. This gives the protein CATQKSGTGDYNE. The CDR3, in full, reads CATQKSGTGDYNEQFF.

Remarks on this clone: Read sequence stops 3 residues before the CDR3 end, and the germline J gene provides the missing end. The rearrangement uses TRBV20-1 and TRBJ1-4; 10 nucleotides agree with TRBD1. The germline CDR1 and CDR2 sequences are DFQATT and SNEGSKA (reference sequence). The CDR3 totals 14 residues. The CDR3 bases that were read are TGCAGTGTCAAGGGGGGACAGGGGACTTCACCA. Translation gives CSVKGGQGTSP. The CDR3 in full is CSVKGGQGTSPLFF.

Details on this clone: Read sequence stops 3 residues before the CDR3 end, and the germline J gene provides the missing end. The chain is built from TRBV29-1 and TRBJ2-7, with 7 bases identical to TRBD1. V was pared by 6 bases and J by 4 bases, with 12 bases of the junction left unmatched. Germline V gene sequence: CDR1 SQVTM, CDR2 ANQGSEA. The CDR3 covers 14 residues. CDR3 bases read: TGCAGCGTATCCGGGACAGTTGACTTTTACGAG. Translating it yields CSVSGTVDFYE. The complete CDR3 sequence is CSVSGTVDFYEQYF.

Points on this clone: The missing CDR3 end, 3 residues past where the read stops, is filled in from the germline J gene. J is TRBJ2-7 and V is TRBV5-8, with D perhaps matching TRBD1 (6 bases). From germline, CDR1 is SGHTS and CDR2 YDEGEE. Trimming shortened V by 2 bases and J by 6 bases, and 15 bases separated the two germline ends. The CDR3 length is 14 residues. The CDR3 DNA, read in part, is TGTGCCAGCAGCTTTAAACCACAGGGTGCCGAG. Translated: CASSFKPQGAE. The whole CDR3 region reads CASSFKPQGAEQYF.